A selection of T cell receptor beta chains follows, all from one sample in a study of blood T cell repertoires in COVID-19. The assay was immunoSEQ multiplex PCR, and TCRdb's table has in-frame clones only and misses some. The sample holds approximately 170,000 clones, around four fifths seen once. Sequenced input: peripheral blood. These receptors were taken from a middle-aged man who had recovered from COVID-19. CDR3s include the opening cysteine and the closing phenylalanine or tryptophan. A D gene is named only where the DNA matches it firmly. Size is omitted from some rows. Given values are once, few, many or a class for expanded clones.

len	v_gene	d_gene	abundance	j_gene	CDR3aa	CDR3nt
19	TRBV7-9	TRBD2	-	TRBJ2-2	CASSLGTSGRAANTGELFF	TGTGCCAGCAGCTTAGGGACTAGCGGGAGGGCCGCGAACACCGGGGAGCTGTTTTTT
16	TRBV11-2	-	-	TRBJ2-7	CASSLIGSFAPGEQYF	TGTGCCAGCAGCTTAATCGGGAGTTTTGCCCCGGGCGAGCAGTACTTC
12	TRBV7-8	-	-	TRBJ2-1	CASSLGRQQEFF	TGTGCCAGCAGCTTAGGGCGGCAGCAAGAGTTCTTC
14	TRBV19	TRBD1	-	TRBJ1-1	CASRSQGVNTEAFF	TGTGCCAGTAGGAGTCAGGGGGTGAACACTGAAGCTTTCTTT
14	TRBV11-2	TRBD1	-	TRBJ2-7	CASKQSSQGVEQYF	TGTGCCAGTAAGCAATCCTCACAGGGGGTCGAGCAGTACTTC
13	TRBV11-3	-	-	TRBJ2-5	CASSTSSQETQYF	TGTGCCAGCAGCACCTCCAGTCAAGAGACCCAGTACTTC
13	TRBV30	-	-	TRBJ2-2	CAWRDRNTGELFF	TGTGCCTGGCGCGATCGGAACACCGGGGAGCTGTTTTTT
14	TRBV12-5	-	-	TRBJ2-2	CASSPATGTGELFF	TGTGCTAGCTCCCCCGCGACAGGCACCGGGGAGCTGTTTTTT
14	TRBV9	-	-	TRBJ2-4	CASSVTLEGNIQYF	TGTGCCAGCAGCGTGACACTAGAGGGAAACATTCAGTACTTC
14	TRBV2	-	few	TRBJ2-7	CASLRDSVTYEQYF	TGTGCCAGCTTACGTGACTCCGTCACCTACGAGCAGTACTTC
12	TRBV28	TRBD1	-	TRBJ2-3	CAGGQGAGTQYF	TGTGCCGGGGGACAGGGGGCCGGTACGCAGTATTTT
15	TRBV9	-	-	TRBJ2-7	CASSVGAESSYEQYF	TGTGCCAGCAGCGTAGGGGCAGAAAGCTCCTACGAGCAGTACTTC
13	TRBV30	-	-	TRBJ1-4	CAWRGPTNEKLFF	TGTGCCTGGAGGGGCCCAACTAATGAAAAACTGTTTTTT
17	TRBV4-3	TRBD2	-	TRBJ2-2	CASSRLAGGPNTGELFF	TGCGCCAGCAGCCGTCTGGCGGGGGGGCCGAACACCGGGGAGCTGTTTTTT
14	TRBV5-8	TRBD1	-	TRBJ1-6	CASSTGGRGSPLHF	TGTGCCAGCAGCACAGGGGGACGAGGATCACCCCTCCACTTT
14	TRBV2	TRBD1	-	TRBJ1-4	CASSYDRGTEKLFF	TGTGCCAGCAGCTACGACAGGGGAACTGAAAAACTGTTTTTT
14	TRBV28	-	-	TRBJ2-1	CASSFGETYNEQFF	TGTGCCAGCAGTTTCGGAGAAACCTACAATGAGCAGTTCTTC
13	TRBV2	-	-	TRBJ1-2	CASSDNVYYGYTF	TGTGCCAGCAGTGATAATGTCTACTATGGCTACACCTTC
13	TRBV28	TRBD1	-	TRBJ2-6	CASQGAGANVLTF	TGTGCCAGCCAGGGGGCTGGGGCCAACGTCCTGACTTTC
15	TRBV18	-	-	TRBJ2-2	CASSPTNLNTGELFF	TGTGCCAGCTCACCAACTAATTTAAACACCGGGGAGCTGTTTTTT
12	TRBV11-2	-	-	TRBJ1-2	CASSLEGDGYTF	TGTGCCAGCAGCTTAGAAGGGGATGGCTACACCTTC
13	TRBV11-2	-	-	TRBJ2-2	CASSTGLGGELFF	TGTGCCAGCAGCACGGGACTTGGCGGGGAGCTGTTTTTT
14	TRBV4-3	-	-	TRBJ1-2	CASSQGLGGDGYTF	TGCGCCAGCAGCCAAGGTTTGGGGGGGGACGGCTACACCTTC